Listed below are T cell receptor beta chains from one sample, sequenced in a study of chemoradiotherapy in HPV16-positive cancers. Using immunoSEQ multiplex PCR, the repertoire was profiled, and TCRdb retains in-frame clones only, with some absent. The sample shows some 9,100 clones, around 82% of them seen only once. Sequences were derived from blood, sampled from a patient who underwent chemoradiotherapy. The receptors were gathered from a human donor with HPV-associated anogenital cancer. Each CDR3 is given with its conserved first and last residue. Each record gives: clone size, J gene, D gene, V gene, CDR3 DNA, CDR3 protein. A D gene is named only where the DNA matches it firmly. Only some rows state a clone size, as once, few, many or a class for expanded clones.

>.|TRBJ1-6|.|TRBV6-5
TGTGCCAGCAGTTACTCGACCCCCGTAAACTCACCCCTCCACTTT
CASSYSTPVNSPLHF
>few|TRBJ1-2|.|TRBV7-2
TGTGCCAGCAGCCTAGCGGCAAACTATGGCTACACCTTC
CASSLAANYGYTF
>.|TRBJ2-7|.|TRBV11-2
TGTGCCAGCAGCTTAGCGGCAGGATTCTACGAGCAGTACTTC
CASSLAAGFYEQYF
>.|TRBJ1-2|TRBD1|TRBV4-2
TGTGCCAGCAGCCAAGGGGCAGGGGGTGACTATGGCTACACCTTC
CASSQGAGGDYGYTF
>.|TRBJ2-1|TRBD2|TRBV5-1
TGCGCCAGCAGGAGACTCAGCGGGGGGGAAAACAATGAGCAGTTCTTC
CASRRLSGGENNEQFF
>.|TRBJ1-5|.|TRBV5-6
TGTGCCAGCAGCTTCCCCGGTAGCAATCAGCCCCAGCATTTT
CASSFPGSNQPQHF
>.|TRBJ1-1|.|TRBV7-2
TGTGCCAGCAGCTTATGGTTGGGGGGCGCGGACACTGAAGCTTTCTTT
CASSLWLGGADTEAFF
>.|TRBJ1-2|.|TRBV14
TGTGCCAGCAGCCAAAGCAAGGGACCCAACTATGGCTACACCTTC
CASSQSKGPNYGYTF
>few|TRBJ1-2|.|TRBV9
TGTGCCAGCAGCACGACGGCTTATGGCTACACCTTC
CASSTTAYGYTF
>.|TRBJ2-2|TRBD2|TRBV10-2
TGCGCCAGCAGGACTAGCGGGGGGGCTATCACCGGGGAGCTGTTTTTT
CASRTSGGAITGELFF
>.|TRBJ2-7|TRBD1|TRBV5-6
TGTGCCAGCAGCTGGGGATTAACAGGGGGCTCCTACGAGCAGTACTTC
CASSWGLTGGSYEQYF